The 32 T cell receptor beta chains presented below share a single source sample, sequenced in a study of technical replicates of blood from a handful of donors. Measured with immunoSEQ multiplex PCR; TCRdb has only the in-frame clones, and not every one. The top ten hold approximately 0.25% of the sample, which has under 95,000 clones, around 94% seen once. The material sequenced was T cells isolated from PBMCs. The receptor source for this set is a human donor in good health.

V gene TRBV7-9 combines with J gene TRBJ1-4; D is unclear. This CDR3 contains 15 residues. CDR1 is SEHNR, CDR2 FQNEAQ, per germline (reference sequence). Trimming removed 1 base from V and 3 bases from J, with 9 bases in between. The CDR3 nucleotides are TGTGCCAGCAGCTTAGGGAGCCCGGCTAATGAAAAACTGTTTTTT. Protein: CASSLGSPANEKLFF. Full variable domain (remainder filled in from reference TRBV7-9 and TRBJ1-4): DTGVSQNPRHKITKRGQNVTFRCDPISEHNRLYWYRQTLGQGPEFLTYFQNEAQLEKSRLLSDRFSAERPKGSFSTLEIQRTEQGDSAMYLCASSLGSPANEKLFFGSGTQLSVL.

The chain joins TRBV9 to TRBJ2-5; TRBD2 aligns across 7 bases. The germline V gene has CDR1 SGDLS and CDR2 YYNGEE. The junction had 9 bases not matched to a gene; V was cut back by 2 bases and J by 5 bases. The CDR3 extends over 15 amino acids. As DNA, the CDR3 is TGTGCCAGCAGCGTTGATCTAGCGGAGGGGGAGACCCAGTACTTC. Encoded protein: CASSVDLAEGETQYF.

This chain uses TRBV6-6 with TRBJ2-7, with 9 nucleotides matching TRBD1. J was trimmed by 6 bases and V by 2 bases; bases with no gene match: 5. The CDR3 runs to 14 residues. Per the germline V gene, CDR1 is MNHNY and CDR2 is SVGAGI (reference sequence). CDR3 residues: CASSYGTGISEQYF. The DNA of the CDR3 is TGTGCCAGCAGTTACGGGACAGGGATCAGCGAGCAGTACTTC.

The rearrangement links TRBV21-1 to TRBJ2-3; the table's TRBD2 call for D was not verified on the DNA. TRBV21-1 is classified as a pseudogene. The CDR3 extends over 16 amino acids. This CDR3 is CASRCLAGNSTDTQYF. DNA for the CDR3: TGTGCCAGCAGGTGTCTAGCGGGGAATAGCACAGATACGCAGTATTTT.

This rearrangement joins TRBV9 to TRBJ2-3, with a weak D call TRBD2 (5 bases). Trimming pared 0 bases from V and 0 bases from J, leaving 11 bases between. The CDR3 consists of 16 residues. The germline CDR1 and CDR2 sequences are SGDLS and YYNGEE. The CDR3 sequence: CASSVGTPPSTDTQYF. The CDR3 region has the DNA TGTGCCAGCAGCGTAGGGACTCCCCCGAGCACAGATACGCAGTATTTT.

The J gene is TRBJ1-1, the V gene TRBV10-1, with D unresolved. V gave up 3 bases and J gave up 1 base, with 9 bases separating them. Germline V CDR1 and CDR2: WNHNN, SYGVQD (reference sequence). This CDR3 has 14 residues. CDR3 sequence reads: CASSDGVSNTEAFF. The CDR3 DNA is TGCGCCAGCAGTGACGGGGTGTCGAACACTGAAGCTTTCTTT.

This CDR3 reads CASSSGLAGNEQFF. Written as DNA, the CDR3 is TGTGCCAGCAGTTCGGGACTAGCGGGGAATGAGCAGTTCTTC. V gene TRBV6-6 combines with J gene TRBJ2-1; 13 nucleotides align to TRBD2. Per the germline V gene, CDR1 is MNHNY and CDR2 is SVGAGI (reference sequence). The CDR3 runs to 14 residues. J was trimmed by 7 bases and V by 4 bases; bases with no gene match: 1.

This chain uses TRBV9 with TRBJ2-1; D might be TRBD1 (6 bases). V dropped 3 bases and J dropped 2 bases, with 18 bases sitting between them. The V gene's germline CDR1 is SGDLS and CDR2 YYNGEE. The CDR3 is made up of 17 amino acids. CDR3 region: CASSGPQGRGAYNEQFF. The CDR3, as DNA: TGTGCCAGCAGCGGCCCTCAGGGCAGGGGCGCCTACAATGAGCAGTTCTTC.

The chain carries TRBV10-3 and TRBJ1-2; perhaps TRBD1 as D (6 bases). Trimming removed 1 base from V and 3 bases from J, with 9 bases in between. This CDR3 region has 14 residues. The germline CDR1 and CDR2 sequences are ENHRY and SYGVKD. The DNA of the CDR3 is TGTGCCATCAGTGAGTGGAAGGGGGACTATGGCTACACCTTC. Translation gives CAISEWKGDYGYTF.

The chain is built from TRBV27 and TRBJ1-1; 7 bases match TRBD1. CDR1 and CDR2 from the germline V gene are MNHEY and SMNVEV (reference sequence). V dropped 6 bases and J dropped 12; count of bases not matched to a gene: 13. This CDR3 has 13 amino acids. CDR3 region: CASSPGTVSETFF. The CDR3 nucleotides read TGTGCCAGCAGCCCTGGGACAGTTTCGGAAACTTTCTTT.

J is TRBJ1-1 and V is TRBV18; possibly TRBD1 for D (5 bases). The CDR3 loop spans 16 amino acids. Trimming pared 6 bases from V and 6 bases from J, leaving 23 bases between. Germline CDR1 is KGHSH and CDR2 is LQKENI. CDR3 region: CASSLGTGLSGAEAFF. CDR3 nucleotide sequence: TGTGCCAGCTCGCTTGGTACAGGCTTGAGTGGAGCTGAAGCTTTCTTT.

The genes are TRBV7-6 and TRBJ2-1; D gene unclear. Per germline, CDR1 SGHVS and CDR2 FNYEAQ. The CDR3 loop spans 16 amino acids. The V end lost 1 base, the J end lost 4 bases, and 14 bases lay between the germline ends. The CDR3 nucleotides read TGTGCCAGCAGCTTAGTGGTCCCGCAGGCTTACAATGAGCAGTTCTTC. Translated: CASSLVVPQAYNEQFF.

CDR3 nucleotides: TGCGCCAGCAGCCAAGCGGCGGCGTTTTATGGCTACACCTTC. This codes for CASSQAAAFYGYTF. The chain is built from TRBV4-1 and TRBJ1-2; D uncertain. The CDR3 is 14 residues long. Germline V lookup: CDR1 MGHRA, CDR2 YSYEKL. The V and J ends lost 1 base and 5 bases respectively, with 11 bases between them.

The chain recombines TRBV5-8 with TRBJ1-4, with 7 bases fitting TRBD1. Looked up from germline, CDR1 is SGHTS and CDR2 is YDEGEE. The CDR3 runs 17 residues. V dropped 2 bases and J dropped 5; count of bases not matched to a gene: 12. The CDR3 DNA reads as TGTGCCAGCAGCTTATCCCTTACCGGGACAGCAAATGAAAAACTGTTTTTT. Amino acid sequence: CASSLSLTGTANEKLFF.

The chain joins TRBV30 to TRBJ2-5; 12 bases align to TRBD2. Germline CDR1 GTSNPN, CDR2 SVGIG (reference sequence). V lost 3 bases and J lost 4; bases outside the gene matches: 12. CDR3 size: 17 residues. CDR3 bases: TGTGCCTGGAGCGAATTACAGACTAGCGGGGGTTTAGAGACCCAGTACTTC. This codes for CAWSELQTSGGLETQYF.

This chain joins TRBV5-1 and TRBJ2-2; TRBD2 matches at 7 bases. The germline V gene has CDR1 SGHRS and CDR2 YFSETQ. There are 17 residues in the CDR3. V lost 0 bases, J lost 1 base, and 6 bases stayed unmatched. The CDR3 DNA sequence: TGCGCCAGCAGCTTGGTGGCGGGAGCCATGAACACCGGGGAGCTGTTTTTT. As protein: CASSLVAGAMNTGELFF.

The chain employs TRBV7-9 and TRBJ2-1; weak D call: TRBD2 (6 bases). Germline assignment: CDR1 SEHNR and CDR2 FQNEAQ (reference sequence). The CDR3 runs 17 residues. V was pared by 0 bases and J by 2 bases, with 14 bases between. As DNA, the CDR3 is TGTGCCAGCAGCTTAGCGCGGGGAAGCGGACCCTACAATGAGCAGTTCTTC. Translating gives CASSLARGSGPYNEQFF.

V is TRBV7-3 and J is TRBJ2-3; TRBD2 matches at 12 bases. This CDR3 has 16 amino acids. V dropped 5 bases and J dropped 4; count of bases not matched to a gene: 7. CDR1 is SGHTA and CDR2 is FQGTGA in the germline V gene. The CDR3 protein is CASSPGLAGSADTQYF. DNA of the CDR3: TGTGCCAGCAGCCCCGGACTAGCGGGGAGTGCAGATACGCAGTATTTT.

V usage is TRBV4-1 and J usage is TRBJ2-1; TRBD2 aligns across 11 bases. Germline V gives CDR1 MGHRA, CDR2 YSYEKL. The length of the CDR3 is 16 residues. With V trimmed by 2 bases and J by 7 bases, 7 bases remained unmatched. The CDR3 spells CASSQFTSGRKNEQFF. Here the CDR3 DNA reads TGCGCCAGCAGCCAATTTACTAGCGGGAGAAAGAATGAGCAGTTCTTC.

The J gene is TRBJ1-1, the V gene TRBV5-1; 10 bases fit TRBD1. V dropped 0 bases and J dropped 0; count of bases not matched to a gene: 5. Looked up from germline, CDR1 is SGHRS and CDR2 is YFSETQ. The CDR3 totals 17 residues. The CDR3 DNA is TGCGCCAGCAGCTTGGGACAGGGGGCACTAATGAACACTGAAGCTTTCTTT. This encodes CASSLGQGALMNTEAFF. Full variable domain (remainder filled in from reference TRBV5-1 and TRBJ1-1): KAGVTQTPRYLIKTRGQQVTLSCSPISGHRSVSWYQQTPGQGLQFLFEYFSETQRNKGNFPGRFSGRQFSNSRSEMNVSTLELGDSALYLCASSLGQGALMNTEAFFGQGTRLTVV.

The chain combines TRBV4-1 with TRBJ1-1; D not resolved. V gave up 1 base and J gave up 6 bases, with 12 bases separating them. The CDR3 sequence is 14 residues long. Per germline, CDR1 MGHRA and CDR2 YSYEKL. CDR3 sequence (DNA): TGCGCCAGCAGCCAAGTTTCTAGTTTCTCTGAAGCTTTCTTT. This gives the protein CASSQVSSFSEAFF.

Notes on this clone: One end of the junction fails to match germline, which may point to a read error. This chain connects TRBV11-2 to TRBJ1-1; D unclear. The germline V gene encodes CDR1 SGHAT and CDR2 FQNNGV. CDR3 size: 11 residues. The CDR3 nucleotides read TGTGCCAGCAGCTTAGACGTTCAGGCCAGGTTT. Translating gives CASSLDVQARF.

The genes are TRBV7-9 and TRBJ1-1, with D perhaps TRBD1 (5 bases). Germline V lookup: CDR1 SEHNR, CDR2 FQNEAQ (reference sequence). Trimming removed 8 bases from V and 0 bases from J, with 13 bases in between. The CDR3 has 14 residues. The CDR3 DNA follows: TGTGCCAGCGCGACAGCCCTAATGAACACTGAAGCTTTCTTT. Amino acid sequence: CASATALMNTEAFF.

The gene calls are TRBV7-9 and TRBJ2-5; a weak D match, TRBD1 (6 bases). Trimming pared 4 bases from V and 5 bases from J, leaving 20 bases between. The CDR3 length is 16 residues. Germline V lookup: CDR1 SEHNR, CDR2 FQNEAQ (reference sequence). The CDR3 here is CASSSPGHFEGETQYF. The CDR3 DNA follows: TGTGCCAGCAGCTCACCGGGACACTTTGAGGGCGAGACCCAGTACTTC.

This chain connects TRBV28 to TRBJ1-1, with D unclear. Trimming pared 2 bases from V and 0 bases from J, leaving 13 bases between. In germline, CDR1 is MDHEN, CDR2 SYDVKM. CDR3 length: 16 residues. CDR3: CASSLPRAFLNTEAFF. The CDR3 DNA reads TGTGCCAGCAGTTTACCAAGAGCCTTTTTGAACACTGAAGCTTTCTTT.

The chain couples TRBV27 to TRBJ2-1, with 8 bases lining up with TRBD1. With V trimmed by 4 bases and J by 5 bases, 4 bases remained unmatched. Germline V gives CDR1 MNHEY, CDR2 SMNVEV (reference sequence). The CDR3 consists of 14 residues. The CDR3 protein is CASSSGTGHNEQFF. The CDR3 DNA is TGTGCCAGCAGTTCCGGGACAGGACACAATGAGCAGTTCTTC.

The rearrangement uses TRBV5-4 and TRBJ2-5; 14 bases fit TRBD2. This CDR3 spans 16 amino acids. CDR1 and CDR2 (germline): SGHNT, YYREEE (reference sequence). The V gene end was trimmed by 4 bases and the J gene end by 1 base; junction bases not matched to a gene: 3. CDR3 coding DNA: TGTGCCAGCAGCCGGACTAGCGGGGGGAGCCAAGAGACCCAGTACTTC. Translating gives CASSRTSGGSQETQYF.

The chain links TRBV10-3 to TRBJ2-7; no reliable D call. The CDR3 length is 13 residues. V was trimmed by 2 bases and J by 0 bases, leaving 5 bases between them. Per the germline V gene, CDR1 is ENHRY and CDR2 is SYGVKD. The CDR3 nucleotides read TGTGCCATCAGTGAGCACAGCTCCTACGAGCAGTACTTC. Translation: CAISEHSSYEQYF.

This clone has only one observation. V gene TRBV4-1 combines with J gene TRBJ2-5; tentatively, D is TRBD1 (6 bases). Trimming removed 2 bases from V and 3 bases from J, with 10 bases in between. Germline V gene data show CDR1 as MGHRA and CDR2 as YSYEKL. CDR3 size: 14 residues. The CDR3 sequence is CASSQTGMKETQYF. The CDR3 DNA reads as TGCGCCAGCAGCCAAACAGGGATGAAAGAGACCCAGTACTTC.

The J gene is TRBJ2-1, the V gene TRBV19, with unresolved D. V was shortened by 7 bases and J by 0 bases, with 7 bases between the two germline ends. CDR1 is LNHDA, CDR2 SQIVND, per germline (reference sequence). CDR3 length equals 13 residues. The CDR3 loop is CASTLSSYNEQFF. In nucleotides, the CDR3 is TGTGCCAGTACCCTAAGCTCCTACAATGAGCAGTTCTTC.

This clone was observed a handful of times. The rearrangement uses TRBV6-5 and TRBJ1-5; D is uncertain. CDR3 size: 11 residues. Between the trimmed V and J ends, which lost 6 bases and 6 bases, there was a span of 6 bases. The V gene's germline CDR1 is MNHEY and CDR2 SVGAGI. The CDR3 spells CASSPVQPQHF. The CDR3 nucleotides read TGTGCCAGCAGCCCGGTTCAGCCCCAGCATTTT.

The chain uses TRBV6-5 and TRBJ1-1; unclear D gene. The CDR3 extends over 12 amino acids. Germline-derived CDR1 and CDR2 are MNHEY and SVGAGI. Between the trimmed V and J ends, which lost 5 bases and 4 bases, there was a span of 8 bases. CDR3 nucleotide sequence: TGTGCCAGCAGTCCTGCGGGCACTGAAGCTTTCTTT. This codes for CASSPAGTEAFF.